The clone carrying this T cell receptor beta chain was counted between two and nine times. This entry is derived from a study of blood T cells in healthy people across ages. Isolation of PBMCs gave at least 6 million cells per sample. The second PCR ran about 6 to 11 cycles with a sample-barcoded 5' primer and J-beta primers. TCRdb independently ran MiXCR on the 5' RACE reads; one entry per CDR3 protein. Found here are about 720,000 distinct CDR3 sequences, around a quarter of them singletons; the top ten hold 3% to 4.5%. This sample also appeared in a second study, on T cells of mothers and their children.

This clonotype was sampled from a boy between 5 and 17 years old in good health. What was sequenced was blood.

CDR3 nucleotides: TGTGCCAGCAGTTTATTCTGGCCGAACACTGAAGCTTTCTTT. It codes for CASSLFWPNTEAFF. J is TRBJ1-1 and V is TRBV27; no clear D gene. The CDR3 has 14 amino acids. The ends were cut back, 1 base at V and 1 base at J, with 7 bases in the middle. Germline CDR1 reads MNHEY; CDR2 reads SMNVEV (reference sequence).